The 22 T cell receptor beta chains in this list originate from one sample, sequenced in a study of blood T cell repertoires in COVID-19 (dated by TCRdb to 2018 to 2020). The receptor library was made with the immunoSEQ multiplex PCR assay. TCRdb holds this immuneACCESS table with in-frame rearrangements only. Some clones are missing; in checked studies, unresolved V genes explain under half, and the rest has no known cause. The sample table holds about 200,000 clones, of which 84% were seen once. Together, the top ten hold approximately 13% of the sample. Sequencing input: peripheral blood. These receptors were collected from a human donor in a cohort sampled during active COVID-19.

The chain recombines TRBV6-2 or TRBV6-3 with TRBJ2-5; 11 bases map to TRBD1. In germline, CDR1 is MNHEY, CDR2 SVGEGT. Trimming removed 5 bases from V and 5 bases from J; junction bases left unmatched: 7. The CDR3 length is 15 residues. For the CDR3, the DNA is TGTGCCAGCAGTGGACCGGACAGGGGGCCGGAGACCCAGTACTTC. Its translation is CASSGPDRGPETQYF.

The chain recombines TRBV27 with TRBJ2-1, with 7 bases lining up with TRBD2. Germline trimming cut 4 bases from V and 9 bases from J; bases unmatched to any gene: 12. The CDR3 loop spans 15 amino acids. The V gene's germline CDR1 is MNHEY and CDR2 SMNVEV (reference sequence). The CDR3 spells CASSSVGEGVGEQFF. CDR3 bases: TGTGCCAGCAGTTCGGTCGGGGAGGGAGTTGGTGAGCAGTTCTTC.

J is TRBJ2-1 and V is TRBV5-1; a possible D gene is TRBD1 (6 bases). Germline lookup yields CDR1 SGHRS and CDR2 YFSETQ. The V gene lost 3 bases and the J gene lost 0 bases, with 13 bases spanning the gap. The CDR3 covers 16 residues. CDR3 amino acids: CASSYATQGSYNEQFF. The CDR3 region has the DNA TGCGCCAGCAGCTACGCGACACAGGGCTCCTACAATGAGCAGTTCTTC.

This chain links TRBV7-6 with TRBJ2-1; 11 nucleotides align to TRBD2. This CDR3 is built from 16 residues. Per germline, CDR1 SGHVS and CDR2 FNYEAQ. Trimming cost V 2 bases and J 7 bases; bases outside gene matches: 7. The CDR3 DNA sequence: TGTGCCAGCAGCTTATATGGTCTAGCGGGAGGAAATGAGCAGTTCTTC. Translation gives CASSLYGLAGGNEQFF. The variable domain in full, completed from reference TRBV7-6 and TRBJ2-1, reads GAGVSQSPRYKVTKRGQDVALRCDPISGHVSLYWYRQALGQGPEFLTYFNYEAQQDKSGLPNDRFSAERPEGSISTLTIQRTEQRDSAMYRCASSLYGLAGGNEQFFGPGTRLTVL.

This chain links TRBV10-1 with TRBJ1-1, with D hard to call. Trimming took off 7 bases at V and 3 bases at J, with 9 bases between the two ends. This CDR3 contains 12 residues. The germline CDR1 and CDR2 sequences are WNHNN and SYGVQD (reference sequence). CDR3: CASTTTDTEAFF. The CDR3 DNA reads TGCGCCAGCACTACCACCGACACTGAAGCTTTCTTT.

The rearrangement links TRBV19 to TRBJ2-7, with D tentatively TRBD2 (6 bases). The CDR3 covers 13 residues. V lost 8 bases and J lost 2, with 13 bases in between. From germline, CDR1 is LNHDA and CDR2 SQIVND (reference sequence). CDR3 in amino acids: CASRRADTYEQYF. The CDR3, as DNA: TGTGCCAGTCGGAGGGCCGATACCTACGAGCAGTACTTC.

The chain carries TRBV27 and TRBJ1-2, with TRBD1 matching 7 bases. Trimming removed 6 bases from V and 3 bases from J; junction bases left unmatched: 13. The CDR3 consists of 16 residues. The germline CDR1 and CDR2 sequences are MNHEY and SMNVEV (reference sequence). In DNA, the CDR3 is TGTGCCAGCAGCCTAAGACAGGGATCGGGCTACTATGGCTACACCTTC. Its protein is CASSLRQGSGYYGYTF.

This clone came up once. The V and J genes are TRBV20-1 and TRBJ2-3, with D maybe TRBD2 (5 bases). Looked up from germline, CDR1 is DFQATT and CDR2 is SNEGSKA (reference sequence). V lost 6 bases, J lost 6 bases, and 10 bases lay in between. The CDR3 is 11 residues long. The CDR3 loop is CSATRADTQYF. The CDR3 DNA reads TGCAGTGCAACTAGGGCGGATACGCAGTATTTT.

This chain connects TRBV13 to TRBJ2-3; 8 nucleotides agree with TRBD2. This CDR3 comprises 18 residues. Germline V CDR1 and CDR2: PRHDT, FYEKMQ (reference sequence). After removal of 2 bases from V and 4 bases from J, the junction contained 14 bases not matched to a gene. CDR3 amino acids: CASSLRLAGPPEADTQYF. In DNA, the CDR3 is TGTGCCAGCAGCTTACGGCTAGCGGGCCCCCCTGAGGCAGATACGCAGTATTTT.

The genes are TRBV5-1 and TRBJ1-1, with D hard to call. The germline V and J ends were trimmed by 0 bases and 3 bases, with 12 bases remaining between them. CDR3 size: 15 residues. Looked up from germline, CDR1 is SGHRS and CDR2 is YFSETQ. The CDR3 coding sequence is TGCGCCAGCAGCTTGGAGGAAGTGGGCTACACTGAAGCTTTCTTT. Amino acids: CASSLEEVGYTEAFF.

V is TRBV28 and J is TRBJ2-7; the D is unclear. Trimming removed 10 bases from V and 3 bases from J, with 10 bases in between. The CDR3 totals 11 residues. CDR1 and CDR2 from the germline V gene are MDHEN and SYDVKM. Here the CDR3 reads CATTYLYEQYF. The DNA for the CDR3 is TGTGCCACAACTTACCTCTACGAGCAGTACTTC.

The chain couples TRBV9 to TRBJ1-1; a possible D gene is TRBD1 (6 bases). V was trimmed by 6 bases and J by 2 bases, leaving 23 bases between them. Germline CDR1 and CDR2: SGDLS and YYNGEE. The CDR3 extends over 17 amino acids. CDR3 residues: CASKSGRAGALNTEAFF. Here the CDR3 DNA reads TGTGCCAGCAAATCAGGTAGGGCAGGGGCCCTTAACACTGAAGCTTTCTTT.

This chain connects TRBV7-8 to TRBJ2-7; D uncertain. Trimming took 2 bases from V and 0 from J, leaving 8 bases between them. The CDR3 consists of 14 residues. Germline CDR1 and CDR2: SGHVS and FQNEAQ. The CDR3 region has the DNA TGTGCCAGCAGCTTAAGGCAGGCCTCCTACGAGCAGTACTTC. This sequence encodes CASSLRQASYEQYF.

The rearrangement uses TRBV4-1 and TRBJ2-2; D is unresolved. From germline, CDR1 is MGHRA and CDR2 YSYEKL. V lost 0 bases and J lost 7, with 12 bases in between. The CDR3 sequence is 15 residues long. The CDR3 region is CASSQDGPYHGELFF. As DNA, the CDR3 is TGCGCCAGCAGCCAAGATGGCCCATACCACGGGGAGCTGTTTTTT.

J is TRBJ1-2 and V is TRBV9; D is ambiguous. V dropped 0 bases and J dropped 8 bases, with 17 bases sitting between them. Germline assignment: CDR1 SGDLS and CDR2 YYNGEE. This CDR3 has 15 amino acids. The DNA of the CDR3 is TGTGCCAGCAGCGTAGGGAGGGATGGGAGAGACGGCTACACCTTC. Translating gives CASSVGRDGRDGYTF.

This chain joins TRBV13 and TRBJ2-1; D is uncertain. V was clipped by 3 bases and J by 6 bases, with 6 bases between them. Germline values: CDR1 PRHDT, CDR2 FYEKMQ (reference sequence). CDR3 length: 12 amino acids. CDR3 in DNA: TGTGCCAGCAGCTTCTGGCCCAATGAGCAGTTCTTC. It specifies CASSFWPNEQFF.

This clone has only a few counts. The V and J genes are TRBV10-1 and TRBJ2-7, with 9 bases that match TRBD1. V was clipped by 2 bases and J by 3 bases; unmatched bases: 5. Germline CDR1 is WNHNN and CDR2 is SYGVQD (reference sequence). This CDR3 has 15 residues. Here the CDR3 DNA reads TGCGCCAGCAGTGAGGTTGGGACAGGGAGCTACGAGCAGTACTTC. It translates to CASSEVGTGSYEQYF.

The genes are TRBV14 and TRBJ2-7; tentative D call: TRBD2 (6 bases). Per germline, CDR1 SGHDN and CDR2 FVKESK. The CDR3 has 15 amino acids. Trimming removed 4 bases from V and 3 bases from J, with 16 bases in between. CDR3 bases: TGTGCCAGCAGCCTGGGACGGGGGAACCTCTACGAGCAGTACTTC. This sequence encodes CASSLGRGNLYEQYF.

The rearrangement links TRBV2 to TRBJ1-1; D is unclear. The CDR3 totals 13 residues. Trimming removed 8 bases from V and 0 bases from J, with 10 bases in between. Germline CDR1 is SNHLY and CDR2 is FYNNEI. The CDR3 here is CASAGIMNTEAFF. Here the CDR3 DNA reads TGTGCCAGCGCGGGGATTATGAACACTGAAGCTTTCTTT.

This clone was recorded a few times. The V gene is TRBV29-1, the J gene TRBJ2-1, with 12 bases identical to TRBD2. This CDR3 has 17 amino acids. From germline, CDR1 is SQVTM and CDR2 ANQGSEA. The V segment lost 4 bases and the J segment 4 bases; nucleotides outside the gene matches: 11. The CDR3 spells CSVGLRLTSGSYNEQFF. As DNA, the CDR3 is TGCAGCGTTGGGCTCCGCTTGACTAGCGGGAGTTACAATGAGCAGTTCTTC.

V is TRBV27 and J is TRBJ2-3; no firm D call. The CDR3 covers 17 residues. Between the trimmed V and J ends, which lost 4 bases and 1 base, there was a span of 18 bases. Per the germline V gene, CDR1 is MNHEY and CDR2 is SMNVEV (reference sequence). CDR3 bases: TGTGCCAGCAGTTCTCCCTACGGAGATCTGGGCACAGATACGCAGTATTTT. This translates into CASSSPYGDLGTDTQYF.

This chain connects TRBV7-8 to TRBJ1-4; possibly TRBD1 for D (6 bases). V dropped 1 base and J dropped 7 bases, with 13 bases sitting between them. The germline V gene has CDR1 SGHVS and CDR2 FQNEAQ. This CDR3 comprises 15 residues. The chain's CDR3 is CASSLGGGAGEKLFF. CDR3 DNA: TGTGCCAGCAGCTTAGGTGGGGGCGCGGGTGAAAAACTGTTTTTT.